A single sample gave rise to the 6 T cell receptor beta chains below, sequenced in a study of cytomegalovirus exposure and HLA in healthy donors. Vbeta (60) and Jbeta (13) primers were used in the PCR. The table came from immunoSEQ multiplex PCR; TCRdb's copy has only in-frame clones and leaves some out. The data show around 120,000 clones, about 85% seen once. Sequences were obtained from PBMCs. Every receptor here comes from a boy younger than 18 in good health and CMV-seronegative.

A remark on this clone: At one end, the junction sequence differs from germline, possibly due to a read error. This chain connects TRBV30 to TRBJ1-2; the D is unclear. Germline CDR1 reads GTSNPN; CDR2 reads SVGIG (reference sequence). This CDR3 has 14 amino acids. The CDR3 loop is CAWSLLGVRDGYPF. CDR3 nucleotide sequence: TGTGCCTGGAGTCTATTAGGAGTGAGAGATGGCTACCCCTTC.

This chain links TRBV25-1 with TRBJ1-6, with unresolved D. The CDR3 loop spans 13 amino acids. Germline CDR1 and CDR2: MGHDK and SYGVNS. The ends were cut back, 4 bases at V and 8 bases at J, with 9 bases in the middle. CDR3 sequence (DNA): TGTGCCAGCAGTGGGGTAGGAGATTCACCCCTCCACTTT. Translated, it gives CASSGVGDSPLHF.

CDR3 in DNA: TGCGCCAGCAGAGCTCCCTCTAAGAATTCACCCCTCCACTTT. Translated: CASRAPSKNSPLHF. The J gene is TRBJ1-6, the V gene TRBV23-1; D call uncertain. TRBV23-1 qualifies as an ORF whose function is uncertain. Trimming took 6 bases from V and 7 from J, leaving 13 bases between them. The CDR3 has 14 amino acids.

The V and J genes are TRBV7-9 and TRBJ1-5, with TRBD1 matching 9 bases. This CDR3 region has 17 residues. Germline values: CDR1 SEHNR, CDR2 FQNEAQ (reference sequence). J was trimmed by 5 bases and V by 0 bases; bases with no gene match: 8. In nucleotides, the CDR3 is TGTGCCAGCAGCTTAGCCCCGGTGGGGGACAGGGATCAGCCCCAGCATTTT. As protein: CASSLAPVGDRDQPQHF.

The chain's CDR3 is CAWNLGQGAADTQYF. The CDR3, as DNA: TGTGCCTGGAATCTGGGACAGGGGGCAGCAGATACGCAGTATTTT. The J gene is TRBJ2-3, the V gene TRBV30; 12 nucleotides match TRBD1. The V gene's germline CDR1 is GTSNPN and CDR2 SVGIG (reference sequence). V was pared by 4 bases and J by 4 bases, with 6 bases of the junction left unmatched. There are 15 residues in the CDR3.

The chain carries TRBV30 and TRBJ2-1; 7 bases line up with TRBD2. V lost 3 bases to trimming and J lost 9 bases; unmatched junction nucleotides: 5. The V gene's germline CDR1 is GTSNPN and CDR2 SVGIG (reference sequence). The CDR3 is 12 amino acids. The CDR3 region is CAWSPGGPEQFF. The DNA for the CDR3 is TGTGCCTGGAGCCCGGGGGGTCCTGAGCAGTTCTTC. Variable domain in full (rest from reference TRBV30 and TRBJ2-1): SQTIHQWPATLVQPVGSPLSLECTVEGTSNPNLYWYRQAAGRGLQLLFYSVGIGQISSEVPQNLSASRPQDRQFILSSKKLLLSDSGFYLCAWSPGGPEQFFGPGTRLTVL.